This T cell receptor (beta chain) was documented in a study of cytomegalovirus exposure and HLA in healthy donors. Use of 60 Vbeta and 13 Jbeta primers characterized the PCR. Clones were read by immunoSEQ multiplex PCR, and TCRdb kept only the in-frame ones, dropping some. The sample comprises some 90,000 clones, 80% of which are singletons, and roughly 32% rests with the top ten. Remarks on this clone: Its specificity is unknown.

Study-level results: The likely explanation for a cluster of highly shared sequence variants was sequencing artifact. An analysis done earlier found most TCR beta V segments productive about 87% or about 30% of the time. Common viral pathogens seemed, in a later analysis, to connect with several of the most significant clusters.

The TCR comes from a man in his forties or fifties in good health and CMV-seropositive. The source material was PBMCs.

This CDR3 reads CASSRGQGRNYGYTF. The CDR3 bases are TGTGCCAGCTCCCGCGGACAGGGACGAAACTATGGCTACACCTTC. V usage is TRBV18 and J usage is TRBJ1-2; 8 bases are a match to TRBD1. J lost 2 bases, V lost 6 bases, and 8 bases had no gene match. This CDR3 comprises 15 residues. Germline V gene lookup returns CDR1 KGHSH and CDR2 LQKENI.